This entry lists 17 T cell receptor beta chains sequenced from one sample in a study of shared clonotypes between healthy human individuals. Assay used: immunoSEQ multiplex PCR; TCRdb lists only in-frame clones, some missing. The table records fewer than 1.8 million clones, approximately 98.5% of them present only once. The sample consisted of naive CD4+ T cells sorted from blood. Indicated subset: CD45RA+ positively selected. The source is a young man in good health.

The chain combines TRBV5-5 with TRBJ1-4; D not certain. This CDR3 comprises 13 residues. The V and J ends lost 4 bases and 8 bases respectively, with 12 bases between them. Germline-derived CDR1 and CDR2 are SGHKS and YYEKEE (reference sequence). The DNA for the CDR3 is TGTGCCAGCAGCCCACAGTTCACCGAAAAACTGTTTTTT. Encoded protein: CASSPQFTEKLFF.

The rearrangement joins TRBV27 to TRBJ2-7, with 8 bases that match TRBD1. The CDR3 contains 15 residues. Per germline, CDR1 MNHEY and CDR2 SMNVEV (reference sequence). Trimming at V came to 5 bases and at J to 0 bases, leaving 6 bases not matched to a gene. CDR3 nucleotides: TGTGCCAGCAGTCGGACAGGGTCCTTCTCCTACGAGCAGTACTTC. Residues: CASSRTGSFSYEQYF.

The rearrangement joins TRBV5-1 to TRBJ2-7; TRBD2 might be the D (5 bases). CDR1 is SGHRS and CDR2 is YFSETQ in the germline V gene. The V gene lost 2 bases and the J gene lost 0 bases, with 12 bases spanning the gap. The CDR3 has 15 amino acids. The CDR3 is CASSFGERPSYEQYF. CDR3 nucleotide sequence: TGCGCCAGCAGCTTTGGGGAGCGGCCCTCCTACGAGCAGTACTTC. Supplemented by reference TRBV5-1 and TRBJ2-7, the full variable domain reads KAGVTQTPRYLIKTRGQQVTLSCSPISGHRSVSWYQQTPGQGLQFLFEYFSETQRNKGNFPGRFSGRQFSNSRSEMNVSTLELGDSALYLCASSFGERPSYEQYFGPGTRLTVT.

The rearrangement uses TRBV18 and TRBJ2-7; 8 bases agree with TRBD2. Germline CDR1 reads KGHSH; CDR2 reads LQKENI. Trimming at V came to 0 bases and at J to 2 bases, leaving 3 bases not matched to a gene. This CDR3 spans 15 amino acids. In DNA form, the CDR3 reads TGTGCCAGCTCACCACCGTCGGGAGGGACCTACGAGCAGTACTTC. It encodes CASSPPSGGTYEQYF.

The V and J genes are TRBV9 and TRBJ2-1; 8 bases agree with TRBD2. The junction had 12 bases not matched to a gene; V was cut back by 4 bases and J by 9 bases. Germline values: CDR1 SGDLS, CDR2 YYNGEE. CDR3 length: 15 amino acids. The CDR3 spells CASSYRTSWMGEQFF. In DNA, the CDR3 is TGTGCCAGCAGCTACCGGACTAGCTGGATGGGTGAGCAGTTCTTC. The full variable domain, its missing parts supplied by reference TRBV9 and TRBJ2-1, is DSGVTQTPKHLITATGQRVTLRCSPRSGDLSVYWYQQSLDQGLQFLIQYYNGEERAKGNILERFSAQQFPDLHSELNLSSLELGDSALYFCASSYRTSWMGEQFFGPGTRLTVL.

The V and J genes are TRBV10-2 and TRBJ1-2; D gene unclear. Germline assignment: CDR1 WSHSY and CDR2 SAAADI. The CDR3 is 11 residues long. V was shortened by 2 bases and J by 8 bases, with 6 bases between the two germline ends. CDR3 residues: CASSERGGYTF. The CDR3 DNA follows: TGCGCCAGCAGTGAGCGAGGGGGCTACACCTTC.

This chain connects TRBV28 to TRBJ1-1, with D possibly TRBD1 on 6 matching bases. Germline CDR1 is MDHEN and CDR2 is SYDVKM. The CDR3 spans 17 residues. Trimming removed 4 bases at V and 5 bases at J, with 23 bases between. The CDR3 region is CASSSFRTPLTGTEAFF. The DNA for the CDR3 is TGTGCCAGCAGTTCATTCCGCACCCCATTAACAGGGACTGAAGCTTTCTTT.

The gene calls are TRBV4-3 and TRBJ1-3; TRBD1 is a possible D gene (6 bases). Trimming took off 2 bases at V and 2 bases at J, with 7 bases between the two ends. The CDR3 is made up of 14 amino acids. Germline values: CDR1 LGHNA, CDR2 YSLEER. In nucleotides, the CDR3 is TGCGCCAGCAGCCAACAGGGGCCTGGAAACACCATATATTTT. Residues: CASSQQGPGNTIYF.

This chain connects TRBV7-8 to TRBJ2-7, with D possibly being TRBD1 or TRBD2 (7 bases each). The CDR3 runs to 15 residues. Germline CDR1 SGHVS, CDR2 FQNEAQ. V was pared by 4 bases and J by 6 bases, with 19 bases between. CDR3 region: CASSSMTRGGGEQYF. The CDR3 bases are TGTGCCAGCAGCTCCATGACCAGGGGGGGCGGCGAGCAGTACTTC.

The genes are TRBV29-1 and TRBJ1-5; 10 bases agree with TRBD1. Losses at the gene ends were 4 bases for V and 10 bases for J; bases not matched to a gene: 10. This CDR3 has 14 residues. CDR1 SQVTM and CDR2 ANQGSEA come from the germline V gene. DNA of the CDR3: TGCAGCGTTGCCCAAGGACAGGGGGGCGGACCCCAGCATTTT. It is translated as CSVAQGQGGGPQHF.

The chain joins TRBV5-1 to TRBJ1-4; 7 bases agree with TRBD1. The CDR3 sequence is 17 residues long. CDR1 SGHRS and CDR2 YFSETQ come from the germline V gene. The V segment lost 0 bases and the J segment 0 bases; nucleotides outside the gene matches: 5. CDR3 sequence reads: CASSLGTGLATNEKLFF. The CDR3 DNA is TGCGCCAGCAGCTTGGGGACAGGCCTTGCAACTAATGAAAAACTGTTTTTT.

This clone was seen once. This rearrangement joins TRBV18 to TRBJ1-1; maybe TRBD1 (5 bases). The CDR3 is made up of 15 amino acids. V lost 3 bases and J 3 bases, leaving 14 bases between the germline ends. Germline CDR1 and CDR2: KGHSH and LQKENI. The CDR3 loop reads CASSPYRGWDTEAFF. The CDR3 DNA sequence: TGTGCCAGCTCACCGTACCGGGGCTGGGACACTGAAGCTTTCTTT.

The V gene is TRBV19, the J gene TRBJ1-1; the D gene is possibly TRBD1 (5 bases). Per germline, CDR1 LNHDA and CDR2 SQIVND (reference sequence). V lost 3 bases, J lost 6 bases, and 17 bases lay in between. There are 15 residues in the CDR3. DNA of the CDR3: TGTGCCAGTAGTATCCCAAGGAAGGGGACCCCTGAAGCTTTCTTT. Protein: CASSIPRKGTPEAFF.

A single count supports this clone. CDR3: CAWMAGSYEQYF. CDR3 sequence (DNA): TGTGCCTGGATGGCGGGCTCCTACGAGCAGTACTTC. This chain links TRBV30 with TRBJ2-7; possibly TRBD2 for D (5 bases). This CDR3 is 12 amino acids long. Trimming cost V 4 bases and J 0 bases, with 7 bases left between them. Per germline, CDR1 GTSNPN and CDR2 SVGIG (reference sequence).

V is TRBV7-2 and J is TRBJ2-7, with a tentative D call TRBD2 (5 bases). V lost 1 base to trimming and J lost 2 bases, with 12 bases between them. CDR1 is SGHTA and CDR2 is FQGNSA in the germline V gene. There are 15 residues in the CDR3. CDR3 nucleotides: TGTGCCAGCAGCTTAGGACGGGGTACGACCTACGAGCAGTACTTC. Translation gives CASSLGRGTTYEQYF.

This sequence joins TRBV20-1 and TRBJ1-1; D is ambiguous. Germline V gene sequence: CDR1 DFQATT, CDR2 SNEGSKA (reference sequence). The germline V and J ends were trimmed by 6 bases and 1 base, with 3 bases remaining between them. This CDR3 contains 10 residues. CDR3 nucleotides: TGCAGTGCGCCGAACACTGAAGCTTTCTTT. Residues: CSAPNTEAFF.

The J gene is TRBJ2-5, the V gene TRBV5-1; D might be TRBD2 (5 bases). V dropped 0 bases and J dropped 0 bases, with 9 bases sitting between them. Looked up from germline, CDR1 is SGHRS and CDR2 is YFSETQ. This CDR3 region has 15 residues. This chain's CDR3 is CASSLGLDYQETQYF. The CDR3 DNA reads as TGCGCCAGCAGCTTGGGGCTGGACTACCAAGAGACCCAGTACTTC.